This T cell receptor (beta chain) was retrieved from a study of CD8 T cells in Susac syndrome (dated by TCRdb to the late 2010s). Context from the whole study: Repertoire sequencing was used to test whether CD8+ T cell activation and differentiation in Susac syndrome was antigen driven.

Reading from cysteine to phenylalanine, the CDR3 counts 15 amino acids. Of the read, only the CDR3 DNA is kept; its 45 bases are in frame from base 1. The germline V gene yields SGHAT for CDR1 and FQNNGV for CDR2. The trim is 7 bases for V and 4 bases for J, with a gap of 19 bases between the germline ends. The research as a whole found: The study acknowledged that relatively few individuals were included in the TCR sequencing and HLA analysis.

This clonotype was seen just once. Its antigen is unknown. Per-base quality was not reported, and no clone a single base away is much larger than it. One read alone is weak evidence. High-throughput TCR beta sequencing profiled peripheral blood CD8+ and CD4+ T cells from healthy donors, Susac syndrome patients and multiple sclerosis patients. The multiple sclerosis controls were treatment-naive patients who had stable or active relapsing-remitting disease and met the revised McDonald criteria. Bulk CD8+ and CD4+ T cells were purified magnetically by negative isolation, whereas CD8+ TEMRA cells were enriched by FACS. Blood was collected in EDTA tubes and processed within 24 hours, with PBMCs isolated through density gradient centrifugation. PBMCs intended for TCR sequencing were cryopreserved in liquid nitrogen and thawed later in a water bath at 37 degrees C. The sorted or isolated CD4+, CD8+ and CD8+ TEMRA cells reached a purity of at least 90%.

RNA was extracted using the RNeasy kit, and roughly 0.5 to 1 microgram was reverse transcribed with random hexamers. The immunoSEQ multiplex PCR assay, which covers 54 Vbeta and 13 Jbeta segments, was used to amplify TCR beta CDR3 regions. Bias from PCR amplification was corrected by using a synthetic template baseline for primer optimization and for computational correction. Regarding the original processing steps: Reads were annotated to V, D and J genes according to IMGT and were analyzed with immunoSEQ Analyzer, with only productive sequences retained. Clonality was computed as one minus Shannon entropy normalized by log2 of the number of productive unique sequences. For each patient and control, public and private clones were evaluated within the 100 most prevalent clones. Clones were defined as Susac-specific if absent from the healthy and MS cohorts, from approximately 1,100 published viral clones and from other ImmuneACCESS disease sequences. TCRdb ran its own pipeline on the public reads, namely fastp trimming at Q25 and MiXCR clone calling, and kept in-frame beta chains. Each CDR3 protein appears once, grouped with its most common genes and DNA. The authors' filters were not applied to this entry. For this sample there are 150,000 to 200,000 distinct CDR3 sequences; around 93% appear just once. Roughly 0.097% of the sample comes from the top ten.

In this chain, TRBV11-2 is recombined with TRBJ1-1, and TRBD1 may be the D gene, going by 6 matching bases. This receptor was obtained from a human donor with multiple sclerosis. The sample consisted of CD4+ T cells from PBMCs. The DNA sequence follows: TGTGCCAGCACCCGGCGGGGGGCGAGTTTCACTGAAGCTTTCTTT. Its protein product is CASTRRGASFTEAFF.